What follows are 17 T cell receptor beta chains derived from one specimen sequenced in a study of T cells in Graves' hyperthyroidism and ophthalmopathy. Regions amplified from RNA transcripts were the TCR beta CDR3 regions. HTBI primers were employed in a first-round RT-PCR of the TCR CDR3. From the multiplex PCR reads, TCRdb called clonotypes with MiXCR, one entry per CDR3 protein. The table has a few hundred thousand distinct CDR3 sequences, about 13% seen once; the top ten hold 5.3%. The sample consisted of blood. Source of these receptors: a woman aged 18-29 years with Graves' hyperthyroidism.

This clonotype was counted many times. V usage is TRBV12-3 or TRBV12-4 and J usage is TRBJ1-4; 7 positions match TRBD1. V was clipped by 2 bases and J by 8 bases; unmatched bases: 5. The CDR3 covers 14 residues. CDR3 sequence (DNA): TGTGCCAGCAGTTTAAACAGGGGTCGGGAAAAACTGTTTTTT. Protein: CASSLNRGREKLFF.

This clonotype was observed many times. V usage is TRBV6-1 and J usage is TRBJ2-7, with 9 bases matching TRBD1. Germline V gives CDR1 MNHNS, CDR2 SASEGT. This CDR3 has 16 amino acids. Germline trimming cut 0 bases from V and 5 bases from J; bases unmatched to any gene: 8. CDR3 in DNA: TGTGCCAGCAGTGAAGCGCCTGGGACAGGGTTTCACGAGCAGTACTTC. Its translation: CASSEAPGTGFHEQYF.

This clonotype has more than one count but fewer than ten. The V gene is TRBV5-1, the J gene TRBJ2-2; 13 bases map to TRBD2. The germline V gene encodes CDR1 SGHRS and CDR2 YFSETQ. Losses at the gene ends were 0 bases for V and 5 bases for J; bases not matched to a gene: 10. The CDR3 contains 19 residues. This chain's CDR3 is CASSLAGTSGTPTTGELFF. In DNA, the CDR3 is TGCGCCAGCAGCTTGGCTGGGACTAGCGGGACCCCGACAACCGGGGAGCTGTTTTTT.

This clonotype was picked up a small number of times. The chain is built from TRBV30 and TRBJ2-7; D gene ambiguous. V dropped 0 bases and J dropped 4 bases, with 10 bases sitting between them. This CDR3 has 13 residues. CDR1 GTSNPN and CDR2 SVGIG come from the germline V gene (reference sequence). CDR3 nucleotide sequence: TGTGCCTGGAGTGTAGCCCGGATTTACGAGCAGTACTTC. As protein: CAWSVARIYEQYF.

The chain uses TRBV5-1 and TRBJ2-7, with D maybe TRBD2 (7 bases). The CDR3 spans 16 residues. V lost 1 base, J lost 6 bases, and 20 bases lay in between. Germline lookup yields CDR1 SGHRS and CDR2 YFSETQ. As DNA, the CDR3 is TGCGCCAGCAGCTTGAATTCCGGGGGGCAGTGGGTCGAGCAGTACTTC. This codes for CASSLNSGGQWVEQYF.

This clonotype was seen a few times. V usage is TRBV6-4 and J usage is TRBJ2-1; 9 nucleotides line up with TRBD2. Germline CDR1 is MRHNA and CDR2 is SNTAGT. There are 15 residues in the CDR3. V was pared by 5 bases and J by 7 bases, with 9 bases of the junction left unmatched. The CDR3 sequence: CASSIAGAPRNEQFF. The CDR3 DNA sequence: TGTGCCAGCAGTATAGCGGGAGCCCCCAGGAATGAGCAGTTCTTC.

This clonotype appeared many times. Its ends do not fully match the called genes, so a read error is possible. The chain combines TRBV5-1 with TRBJ2-1, with 11 bases identical to TRBD2. The CDR3 covers 16 residues. Germline V lookup: CDR1 SGHRS, CDR2 YFSETQ. CDR3 sequence: CASSLGTSGSYNEQFF. CDR3 nucleotides: TGTGCCAGCAGCCTCGGGACTAGCGGCTCCTACAATGAGCAGTTCTTC.

This clonotype has a count of ten or more. V is TRBV5-6 and J is TRBJ2-3; no reliable D call. Germline V gene data show CDR1 as SGHDT and CDR2 as YYEEEE. The CDR3 covers 14 residues. V lost 4 bases to trimming and J lost 3 bases, with 12 bases between them. The CDR3 here is CASSIGLPTDTQYF. The CDR3 bases are TGTGCCAGCAGCATCGGGTTACCGACAGATACGCAGTATTTT.

The table lists this clonotype with many counts. V gene TRBV25-1 combines with J gene TRBJ2-1; 8 bases fit TRBD2. Germline CDR1 is MGHDK and CDR2 is SYGVNS. The CDR3 extends over 20 amino acids. As DNA, the CDR3 is TGTCCCGGCCCCCGCGTCGTGGGGGATTCTTCAGCGGGAGACGGGAATGAGCAGTTCTTC. Amino acid sequence: CPGPRVVGDSSAGDGNEQFF.

This clonotype was observed at least ten times. The V gene is TRBV20-1, the J gene TRBJ1-2; tentative D call: TRBD1 (6 bases). Trimming shortened V by 6 bases and J by 8 bases, and 34 bases separated the two germline ends. Germline V gives CDR1 DFQATT, CDR2 SNEGSKA (reference sequence). The CDR3 contains 18 residues. CDR3 in amino acids: CSAFVSSDRLKKGKGYTF. CDR3 in DNA: TGCAGTGCCTTCGTGAGCTCCGACAGGCTGAAAAAAGGGAAAGGCTACACCTTC.

This clonotype was counted only a few times. The gene calls are TRBV19 and TRBJ1-3; D unresolved. The V end was cut by 3 bases, the J end by 0 bases, with 6 bases between. The CDR3 sequence is 14 residues long. Germline-derived CDR1 and CDR2 are LNHDA and SQIVND (reference sequence). DNA of the CDR3: TGTGCCAGTAGTATTCGTAACTCTGGAAACACCATATATTTT. Translating it yields CASSIRNSGNTIYF. The whole variable domain, remainder taken from reference TRBV19 and TRBJ1-3, is DGGITQSPKYLFRKEGQNVTLSCEQNLNHDAMYWYRQDPGQGLRLIYYSQIVNDFQKGDIAEGYSVSREKKESFPLTVTSAQKNPTAFYLCASSIRNSGNTIYFGEGSWLTVV.

The chain employs TRBV9 and TRBJ2-2, with 8 bases that match TRBD2. V was clipped by 4 bases and J by 4 bases; unmatched bases: 9. The CDR3 runs 16 residues. In germline, CDR1 is SGDLS, CDR2 YYNGEE. The CDR3, as DNA: TGTGCCAGCAGCCCCCGGACTAGCCGCATCACCGGGGAGCTGTTTTTT. Its translation: CASSPRTSRITGELFF.

This clonotype was observed at least ten times. The gene calls are TRBV20-1 and TRBJ2-1; 16 nucleotides match TRBD2. CDR3 length equals 16 residues. Trimming cost V 6 bases and J 7 bases; bases outside gene matches: 9. The V gene's germline CDR1 is DFQATT and CDR2 SNEGSKA (reference sequence). The CDR3 DNA is TGCAGTGCGTCCGGGACTAGCGGGAGGGCCCGGAATGAGCAGTTCTTC. It yields the protein CSASGTSGRARNEQFF.

This clonotype occurred many times. The chain combines TRBV5-1 with TRBJ2-3; D possibly corresponds to TRBD2 (5 bases). The germline V and J ends were trimmed by 6 bases and 2 bases, with 25 bases remaining between them. Germline lookup yields CDR1 SGHRS and CDR2 YFSETQ. The CDR3 runs to 18 residues. The CDR3 sequence: CASNPGSQRMMYTDTQYF. The CDR3 DNA reads as TGCGCCAGCAACCCGGGGAGCCAGCGGATGATGTACACAGATACGCAGTATTTT.

This clonotype was seen many times. The chain joins TRBV11-1 to TRBJ2-2; D is unclear. The germline V and J ends were trimmed by 5 bases and 6 bases, with 13 bases remaining between them. Germline assignment: CDR1 SGHAT and CDR2 FQDESV (reference sequence). The CDR3 is made up of 14 amino acids. The CDR3 sequence is CASSPHRDPGELFF. The CDR3 bases are TGTGCCAGCAGCCCCCACCGCGATCCCGGGGAGCTGTTTTTT.

About this clonotype: This clone may be a read error of a much larger clone one base away. V gene TRBV7-9 combines with J gene TRBJ2-1; the match to TRBD1 covers 11 bases. The trim removed 7 bases at V and 5 bases at J, leaving 4 bases unmatched. This CDR3 contains 14 residues. Looked up from germline, CDR1 is SEHNR and CDR2 is FQNEAQ (reference sequence). The CDR3 DNA follows: TGTGCCAGCACCCCGGACAGGGGGCACAATGAGCAGTTCTTC. Encoded protein: CASTPDRGHNEQFF.

This clonotype was seen only a few times. The chain recombines TRBV7-9 with TRBJ1-1, with 8 bases that match TRBD1. Trimming took 5 bases from V and 4 from J; bases not matched to a gene: 6. The germline CDR1 and CDR2 sequences are SEHNR and FQNEAQ (reference sequence). The CDR3 spans 14 residues. CDR3: CASSNTGGFTEAFF. CDR3 nucleotides: TGTGCCAGCAGCAATACAGGGGGATTCACTGAAGCTTTCTTT.